These T cell receptor beta chains were read from a single sample in a study of blood T cell repertoires in COVID-19. Sequenced by immunoSEQ multiplex PCR; TCRdb stores in-frame clones only, minus some. The sample records 260,000 or so clones, 80% to 90% being singletons. The sequenced sample was PBMCs or T cells enriched from blood (not recorded which). The receptor set was obtained from a man younger than 30 who had recovered from COVID-19. Both conserved end residues are trimmed from each CDR3.

>TRBV19|TRBJ2-1
ASSIWGLGSGGSSSYNEQF
>TRBV5-1|TRBJ2-5
ASSFAAGQETQY
>TRBV2|TRBJ2-5
ASSEGSYRTGKETQY
>TRBV6-1|TRBJ2-2
ASSELAGGNTGELF
>TRBV28|TRBJ1-2
ASTGGAGPVVYGYT
>TRBV27|TRBJ2-7
ASSLSTVHYEQY
>TRBV3-1/TRBV3-2|TRBJ2-5
ASSRLAGGQETQY
>TRBV10-2|TRBJ1-1
ASRREGTNTEAF
>TRBV4-1|TRBJ2-7
ASSQDRAYEQY
>TRBV28|TRBJ1-6
ASTLPTTGATSYNSPLH
>TRBV30|TRBJ2-3
AFWTSGSKDTQY
>TRBV3-1/TRBV3-2|TRBJ1-2
ASSQSINYGYT
>TRBV12-3/TRBV12-4|TRBJ1-6
ASSYRGSPLH
>TRBV18|TRBJ1-1
ASRVGENTEAF
>TRBV27|TRBJ2-7
ASTPGLASYEQY
>TRBV5-4|TRBJ1-3
ASSLDSGSGNTIY
>TRBV4-2|TRBJ1-1
ASSPGQGGTEAF
>TRBV7-2|TRBJ1-5
ASSLEAGRNQPQH
>TRBV30|TRBJ1-4
AWSSDRGFGEKLF
>TRBV28|TRBJ1-1
ASSFRYTEAF
>TRBV7-6|TRBJ2-1
ASSLGTSGIYEQF
>TRBV11-2|TRBJ1-3
ASSLVGAGNTIY
>TRBV11-2|TRBJ2-5
ASSIRLAGVGETQY
>TRBV12-3/TRBV12-4|TRBJ1-4
ASRQAVNEKLF
>TRBV6-5|TRBJ2-3
ASSTHNLDKSGY
>TRBV6-1|TRBJ1-2
ASSEGRRRANYGYT
>TRBV11-3|TRBJ2-3
ASSHRGTSGMADTQY
>TRBV10-2|TRBJ2-2
ASSEGQAATGELF
>TRBV18|TRBJ1-2
ASSPPGQLYGYT
>TRBV7-9|TRBJ2-5
ASSLVREETQY
>TRBV3-1/TRBV3-2|TRBJ2-2
ASSWDREGELF
>TRBV29-1|TRBJ1-3
SALGQGRNTIY
>TRBV2|TRBJ2-3
ASGGQGASGRSTDTQY
>TRBV10-2|TRBJ1-2
ASSSGQAYGYT
>TRBV13|TRBJ2-7
ASSLDRGRSYEQY